There are a few counts of the clone carrying this T cell receptor (beta chain). What it binds is not known. The CDR3 ends on some other residue instead of the conserved phenylalanine or tryptophan, so this is likely a read error. The sample originates from a study of T cells in Graves' hyperthyroidism and ophthalmopathy. The CDR3 totals 13 residues. Trimming left V 3 bases short and J 3 bases short, with 9 bases between. The CDR3 regions of TCR beta were amplified from RNA transcripts. HTBI primers drove first-round RT-PCR of the TCR CDR3. One entry per CDR3 protein results from TCRdb running MiXCR on the multiplex PCR reads. The data contain 400,000 to 450,000 distinct CDR3 sequences, over 12% of them seen just once; the ten biggest clones take up approximately 13%. Study-level results: Blood also held most thyroid clonotypes expanded beyond 0.001.

The chain links TRBV12-3 or TRBV12-4 to TRBJ2-7; D is ambiguous. Input material: blood. The clonotype was recovered from a man between 18 and 29 years old with Graves' ophthalmopathy. The CDR3 DNA reads as TGTGCCAGCAGTTTTTTGTATATCTACGAGCAGTACCTC. Its protein is CASSFLYIYEQYL.